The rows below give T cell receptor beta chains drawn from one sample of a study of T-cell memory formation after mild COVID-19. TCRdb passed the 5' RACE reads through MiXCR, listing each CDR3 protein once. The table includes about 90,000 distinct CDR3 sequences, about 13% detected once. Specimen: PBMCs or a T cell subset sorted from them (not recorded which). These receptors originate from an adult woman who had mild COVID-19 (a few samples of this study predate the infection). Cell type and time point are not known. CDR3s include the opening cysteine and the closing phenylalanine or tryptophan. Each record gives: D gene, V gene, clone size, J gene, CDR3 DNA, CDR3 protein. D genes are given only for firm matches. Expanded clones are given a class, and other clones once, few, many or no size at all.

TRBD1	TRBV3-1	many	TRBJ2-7	TGTGCCAGCAGCCCGGAGGGACAGGGGGACCTCTACGAGCAGTACTTC	CASSPEGQGDLYEQYF
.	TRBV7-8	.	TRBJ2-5	TGTGCCAGCAGAGTAACAGGGGAGGAGGAGACCCAGTACTTC	CASRVTGEEETQYF
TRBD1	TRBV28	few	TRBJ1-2	TGTGCCAGCAGTCTCCCCTCCGGGACAGGGGGCGGTTTTGGCTACACCTTC	CASSLPSGTGGGFGYTF
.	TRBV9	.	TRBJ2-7	TGTGCCAGCAGCGTAGGGGGGGCGGAGTACGAGCAGTACTTC	CASSVGGAEYEQYF
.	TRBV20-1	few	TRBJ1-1	TGCAGTGCCAGTAATTGGGGGAACACTGAAGCTTTCTTT	CSASNWGNTEAFF
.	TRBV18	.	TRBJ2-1	TGTGCCAGCTCACCCCGGGGTTCCTACAATGAGCAGTTCTTC	CASSPRGSYNEQFF
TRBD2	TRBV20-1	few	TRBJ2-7	TGCAGTGCTAGAGATCTAGCGGGAGTGAACGAGCAGTACTTC	CSARDLAGVNEQYF
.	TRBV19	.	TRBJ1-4	TGTGCCAGCTCCCTCGGCGAAACTAATGAAAAACTGTTTTTT	CASSLGETNEKLFF
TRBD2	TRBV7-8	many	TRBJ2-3	TGTGCCAGCAGCCCCGCCGGTTCGACAGCGGGATTTACAGATACGCAGTATTTT	CASSPAGSTAGFTDTQYF
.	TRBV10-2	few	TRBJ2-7	TGCGCCAGCACTACCCTGACTAGGGCTGGCGAGCAGTACTTC	CASTTLTRAGEQYF